These 8 T cell receptor beta chains originate from one sample sequenced in a study of CD8 T cells in Susac syndrome (dated by TCRdb to about 2019). Receptor libraries were prepared by the immunoSEQ multiplex PCR assay. RNA was extracted using the RNeasy kit, and roughly 0.45 to 1 microgram was reverse transcribed with random hexamers. TCRdb applied fastp at Q25 and MiXCR to the public reads, then kept only in-frame beta chains. Entries are consolidated by CDR3 protein sequence, retaining the most common genes and DNA. This sample gives roughly 200,000 distinct CDR3 sequences in total; roughly 94% of them show up just once. Jointly, the top ten make up approximately 0.099% of the sample. Material: CD4+ T cells from PBMCs. These receptors all come from a human donor with Susac syndrome.

The J gene is TRBJ1-5, the V gene TRBV30, with 10 positions matching TRBD1. Germline-derived CDR1 and CDR2 are GTSNPN and SVGIG (reference sequence). The V segment lost 2 bases and the J segment 6 bases; nucleotides outside the gene matches: 10. This CDR3 spans 16 amino acids. The CDR3 sequence is CAWSRTSGQGSQPQHF. The CDR3 bases are TGTGCCTGGAGTCGAACCTCGGGACAGGGGTCTCAGCCCCAGCATTTT.

The rearrangement uses TRBV4-2 and TRBJ1-2; 12 nucleotides agree with TRBD1. After removal of 5 bases from V and 2 bases from J, the junction contained 3 bases not matched to a gene. Germline CDR1 reads LGHNA; CDR2 reads YNFKEQ. CDR3 length: 15 amino acids. In DNA form, the CDR3 reads TGTGCCAGCAGCGAGGGGACAGGGGGCAACTATGGCTACACCTTC. It encodes CASSEGTGGNYGYTF.

V gene TRBV24-1 combines with J gene TRBJ1-2; D may be TRBD1 (6 bases). Between the trimmed V and J ends, which lost 2 bases and 0 bases, there was a span of 12 bases. The CDR3 extends over 16 amino acids. Germline V gene lookup returns CDR1 KGHDR and CDR2 SFDVKD. The DNA for the CDR3 is TGTGCCACCAGTGATTCGCGGGACAAAGCTAACTATGGCTACACCTTC. Translated: CATSDSRDKANYGYTF.

The rearrangement uses TRBV12-3 or TRBV12-4 and TRBJ2-7; D may match TRBD1 or TRBD2 (5 bases each). The CDR3 has 13 residues. The V gene lost 6 bases and the J gene lost 5 bases, with 14 bases spanning the gap. Here the CDR3 DNA reads TGTGCCAGCAGCTCAGATGGGGGAGACGAGCAGTACTTC. This gives the protein CASSSDGGDEQYF.

This chain connects TRBV4-2 to TRBJ2-1; TRBD1 agrees at 8 bases. Trimming cost V 1 base and J 3 bases; bases outside gene matches: 2. The CDR3 contains 15 residues. The V gene's germline CDR1 is LGHNA and CDR2 YNFKEQ. CDR3 nucleotide sequence: TGTGCCAGCAGCCAAGGGACAGGGAACTACAATGAGCAGTTCTTC. This codes for CASSQGTGNYNEQFF.

The J gene is TRBJ2-5, the V gene TRBV20-1; D not certain. CDR1 and CDR2 (germline): DFQATT, SNEGSKA (reference sequence). The CDR3 has 11 residues. Deletions cut 7 bases from V and 1 base from J, with 7 bases between. CDR3 bases: TGCAGTGTAGAGTCCCAAGAGACCCAGTACTTC. Its protein is CSVESQETQYF.

Only one count was recorded for this clonotype. The chain recombines TRBV5-6 with TRBJ1-4, with D unclear. Trimming left V 0 bases short and J 3 bases short, with 9 bases between. Germline loops: CDR1 SGHDT, CDR2 YYEEEE. The CDR3 is made up of 15 amino acids. The CDR3: CASSLVGRPNEKLFF. CDR3 in DNA: TGTGCCAGCAGCTTGGTTGGACGGCCTAATGAAAAACTGTTTTTT.

V gene TRBV20-1 combines with J gene TRBJ2-7; D tentatively fits TRBD1 or TRBD2 (6 bases each). Germline V gene sequence: CDR1 DFQATT, CDR2 SNEGSKA (reference sequence). Trimming cost V 5 bases and J 5 bases, with 19 bases left between them. This CDR3 region has 14 residues. The CDR3 sequence: CSAQRGVFGNEQYF. The CDR3 coding sequence is TGCAGTGCTCAAAGGGGGGTTTTCGGGAACGAGCAGTACTTC.